This T cell receptor beta chain emerged from a study of blood T cell repertoires in COVID-19. About the study: Collection of acute and convalescent COVID-19 samples took place in the United States, Italy and Spain. PBMCs, B-cell-depleted T cells, or T cells were the source of the cDNA or gDNA that made up the material.

This clone was seen more than once but under ten times. Per the original data handling: By means of reference gene primer amplification, nucleated cell counts were estimated. The repertoire was sequenced with immunoSEQ multiplex PCR; TCRdb's copy has only in-frame clones and lacks some. V and J calls and clone size are copied from that table; D and trimming were computed from the DNA. The table records some 99,000 clones, about 81% of them present only once. The sequenced sample consisted of peripheral blood. The sequence came from a man aged 70-80 years with acute or convalescent COVID-19.

The CDR3 sequence: CASSDQGVSTEAFF. As DNA, the CDR3 is TGTGCCAGCAGCGACCAGGGGGTTAGCACTGAAGCTTTCTTT. V and J are TRBV3-1 (or the pseudogene TRBV3-2) and TRBJ1-1; the match to TRBD1 covers 7 bases. J gave up 4 bases and V 5 bases, and 7 bases lay outside the gene matches. The CDR3 runs 14 residues. CDR1 and CDR2 from the germline V gene are LGHDT and YNNKEL (reference sequence).